The next 28 T cell receptor beta chains were all read from a single sample in a study of blood T cell repertoires in COVID-19. Using immunoSEQ multiplex PCR, the repertoire was profiled, and TCRdb retains in-frame clones only, with some absent. The repertoire holds roughly 290,000 clones, with around 90% as singletons. The sample was PBMCs or T cells enriched from blood (not recorded which). The receptors originated from a woman aged 40 to 50 who had recovered from COVID-19.

The genes are TRBV6-5 and TRBJ1-1; D unclear. This CDR3 has 13 amino acids. The V end lost 0 bases, the J end lost 6 bases, and 8 bases lay between the germline ends. From germline, CDR1 is MNHEY and CDR2 SVGAGI. The CDR3 nucleotides are TGTGCCAGCAGTTACTCTCCTTCTGCTGAAGCTTTCTTT. This translates into CASSYSPSAEAFF.

The chain combines TRBV13 with TRBJ2-1; TRBD2 is a possible D gene (5 bases). The CDR3 totals 11 residues. CDR1 and CDR2 (germline): PRHDT, FYEKMQ (reference sequence). Trimming took 1 base from V and 15 from J, leaving 10 bases between them. The CDR3 sequence is CASSLESSRFF. The CDR3 nucleotides read TGTGCCAGCAGCTTAGAGTCTAGCCGGTTCTTC.

V is TRBV30 and J is TRBJ1-1, with D perhaps TRBD1 (6 bases). The germline V gene encodes CDR1 GTSNPN and CDR2 SVGIG (reference sequence). The CDR3 length is 14 residues. V lost 1 base to trimming and J lost 4 bases, with 13 bases between them. The CDR3 sequence: CAWSGVGAGTEAFF. For the CDR3, the DNA is TGTGCCTGGAGTGGGGTGGGGGCAGGCACTGAAGCTTTCTTT.

This sequence joins TRBV5-1 and TRBJ1-1; D is possibly TRBD1 (5 bases). CDR1 is SGHRS and CDR2 is YFSETQ in the germline V gene. The CDR3 has 15 amino acids. V was shortened by 0 bases and J by 4 bases, with 13 bases between the two germline ends. In nucleotides, the CDR3 is TGCGCCAGCAGCTTGGAGGTAGGGGCTGGCACTGAAGCTTTCTTT. The encoded protein is CASSLEVGAGTEAFF.

The chain recombines TRBV5-4 with TRBJ1-4; the D gene is possibly TRBD1 (5 bases). V gave up 0 bases and J gave up 5 bases, with 11 bases separating them. The germline V gene encodes CDR1 SGHNT and CDR2 YYREEE (reference sequence). The CDR3 sequence is 15 residues long. Here the CDR3 reads CASSLDGRGNEKLFF. CDR3 in DNA: TGTGCCAGCAGCTTGGATGGGAGGGGAAATGAAAAACTGTTTTTT.

The chain is built from TRBV7-9 and TRBJ1-2; D unresolved. This CDR3 is built from 13 residues. Looked up from germline, CDR1 is SEHNR and CDR2 is FQNEAQ (reference sequence). V was clipped by 8 bases and J by 3 bases, with 13 bases between them. For the CDR3, the DNA is TGTGCCAGCGCCCCGGAGGGATACTATGGCTACACCTTC. Amino acid sequence: CASAPEGYYGYTF.

The genes are TRBV6-5 and TRBJ2-2; 10 nucleotides agree with TRBD2. The CDR3 totals 15 residues. CDR1 is MNHEY, CDR2 SVGAGI, per germline. The CDR3 protein is CVPSKAGGPTGELFF. The CDR3 nucleotides read TGTGTCCCCTCGAAAGCGGGAGGGCCCACCGGGGAGCTGTTTTTT.

The rearrangement uses TRBV6-5 and TRBJ2-3, with 9 bases that match TRBD1. V dropped 6 bases and J dropped 4; count of bases not matched to a gene: 8. This CDR3 is 15 amino acids long. The germline V gene has CDR1 MNHEY and CDR2 SVGAGI. The CDR3, as DNA: TGTGCCAGCAGAATCGGGGGACAGGGCGCAGATACGCAGTATTTT. It is translated as CASRIGGQGADTQYF.

Only one count was recorded for this clone. The chain carries TRBV2 and TRBJ1-4; 8 nucleotides match TRBD1. With 8 bases clipped from V and 7 bases from J, the junction kept 12 bases outside the gene matches. Germline V lookup: CDR1 SNHLY, CDR2 FYNNEI. The CDR3 runs 15 residues. CDR3 loop: CASRTSQGASEKLFF. The CDR3 bases are TGTGCCAGCCGGACATCCCAGGGGGCAAGTGAAAAACTGTTTTTT.

The rearrangement links TRBV4-2 to TRBJ2-7; 8 bases align to TRBD1. V trimming: 3 bases; J trimming: 0 bases; junction bases outside the gene matches: 4. Germline loops: CDR1 LGHNA, CDR2 YNFKEQ. This CDR3 is built from 15 residues. CDR3 in DNA: TGTGCCAGCAGCCAGCGGACAGGGAGCTCCTACGAGCAGTACTTC. It specifies CASSQRTGSSYEQYF.

The chain combines TRBV7-8 with TRBJ1-4, with D perhaps matching TRBD1 (6 bases). Germline CDR1 is SGHVS and CDR2 is FQNEAQ. V gave up 4 bases and J gave up 8 bases, with 14 bases separating them. The CDR3 has 14 amino acids. In DNA form, the CDR3 reads TGTGCCAGCAGCTACAGAAAGGGGGACGAAAAACTGTTTTTT. This translates into CASSYRKGDEKLFF.

This chain uses TRBV18 with TRBJ1-1; 7 nucleotides agree with TRBD1. The CDR3 totals 18 residues. The V segment lost 4 bases and the J segment 1 base; nucleotides outside the gene matches: 15. CDR1 and CDR2 from the germline V gene are KGHSH and LQKENI. The CDR3 is CASSLTRQGPEWNTEAFF. The DNA for the CDR3 is TGTGCCAGCTCACTTACCCGACAGGGCCCAGAATGGAACACTGAAGCTTTCTTT.

The J gene is TRBJ1-2, the V gene TRBV6-5; weak D call: TRBD1 (6 bases). V lost 6 bases and J 3 bases, leaving 17 bases between the germline ends. This CDR3 is built from 15 residues. Germline V lookup: CDR1 MNHEY, CDR2 SVGAGI. The CDR3 nucleotides read TGTGCCAGCAGCAGGCCACAGGGAATCGACTATGGCTACACCTTC. Residues: CASSRPQGIDYGYTF.

This clone was picked up one time. The CDR3: CASNPGGSWYEPQHF. The CDR3 nucleotides read TGTGCCAGTAATCCGGGGGGCTCATGGTACGAGCCCCAGCATTTT. The gene calls are TRBV19 and TRBJ1-5, with a tentative D call TRBD1 (6 bases). The germline CDR1 and CDR2 sequences are LNHDA and SQIVND (reference sequence). The CDR3 has 15 amino acids. Trimming shortened V by 7 bases and J by 8 bases, and 21 bases separated the two germline ends.

The CDR3 DNA reads TGTGCCTGGAGTGTACATGGAGGGCATAATGAGCAGTTCTTC. Protein: CAWSVHGGHNEQFF. The chain is built from TRBV30 and TRBJ2-1, with D perhaps TRBD2 (6 bases). The CDR3 length is 14 residues. CDR1 and CDR2 (germline): GTSNPN, SVGIG (reference sequence). V dropped 0 bases and J dropped 7 bases, with 13 bases sitting between them.

In the case of this clone: A much larger clone differs from this one at a single base, so this may be a read error. The gene calls are TRBV7-9 and TRBJ2-7; D is perhaps TRBD1 (6 bases). This CDR3 is 12 amino acids long. The germline V gene encodes CDR1 SEHNR and CDR2 FQNEAQ (reference sequence). Between the trimmed V and J ends, which lost 4 bases and 6 bases, there was a span of 10 bases. CDR3 in amino acids: CASSSQGGEQYF. CDR3 bases: TGTGCCAGCAGCTCACAGGGTGGCGAGCAGTACTTC.

For this clone: Other DNA sequences from this sample encode an identical CDR3 as well. This chain joins TRBV5-1 and TRBJ1-1; D is possibly TRBD1 (5 bases). This CDR3 comprises 13 residues. Per germline, CDR1 SGHRS and CDR2 YFSETQ. V was trimmed by 1 base and J by 2 bases, leaving 6 bases between them. The CDR3 DNA reads TGCGCCAGCAGCTTGCAGGGAAACACTGAAGCTTTCTTT. The encoded protein is CASSLQGNTEAFF.

The J gene is TRBJ1-1, the V gene TRBV7-9; D is possibly TRBD1 (6 bases). Trimming left V 3 bases short and J 8 bases short, with 10 bases between. Germline values: CDR1 SEHNR, CDR2 FQNEAQ (reference sequence). The CDR3 is made up of 12 amino acids. CDR3 DNA sequence: TGTGCCAGCAGCTTGTACGACAGGGAAGCTTTCTTT. Encoded protein: CASSLYDREAFF.

CDR3 region: CASKDLYRAGSYNSPLHF. The CDR3 DNA reads TGCGCCAGCAAAGACCTATACAGGGCCGGTTCCTATAATTCACCCCTCCACTTT. This chain uses TRBV4-1 with TRBJ1-6; tentative D call: TRBD1 (6 bases). The CDR3 is made up of 18 amino acids. The germline gives CDR1 MGHRA, CDR2 YSYEKL. V lost 7 bases and J 1 base, leaving 20 bases between the germline ends.

The V gene is TRBV6-5, the J gene TRBJ2-5, with TRBD1 identical over 8 bases. V lost 6 bases and J lost 2; bases outside the gene matches: 2. Germline values: CDR1 MNHEY, CDR2 SVGAGI. The CDR3 is made up of 13 amino acids. The CDR3 loop is CASRQGVQETQYF. As DNA, the CDR3 is TGTGCCAGCAGACAGGGGGTTCAAGAGACCCAGTACTTC.

The V call is TRBV4-1, the J call TRBJ2-7, with TRBD1 matching over 11 bases. The V gene end was trimmed by 2 bases and the J gene end by 3 bases; junction bases not matched to a gene: 12. Germline CDR1 MGHRA, CDR2 YSYEKL. The CDR3 is 18 residues long. CDR3 residues: CASSQQHRTGGAGYEQYF. CDR3 coding DNA: TGCGCCAGCAGCCAACAACACAGGACAGGGGGCGCGGGCTACGAGCAGTACTTC.

The genes are TRBV9 and TRBJ2-3; 7 nucleotides agree with TRBD2. Germline V gene lookup returns CDR1 SGDLS and CDR2 YYNGEE. V gave up 4 bases and J gave up 7 bases; unmatched junction bases: 9. This CDR3 has 14 residues. This CDR3 reads CASSPMTSSNTQYF. The CDR3 DNA reads TGTGCCAGCAGCCCAATGACTAGCTCAAATACGCAGTATTTT.

J is TRBJ2-5 and V is TRBV6-5; 12 bases line up with TRBD2. Germline-derived CDR1 and CDR2 are MNHEY and SVGAGI. The CDR3 has 14 amino acids. The junction had 6 bases not matched to a gene; V was cut back by 9 bases and J by 4 bases. This chain's CDR3 is CASPTSGRSETQYF. CDR3 nucleotide sequence: TGTGCCAGTCCGACTAGCGGGAGATCAGAGACCCAGTACTTC.

This sequence joins TRBV18 and TRBJ1-2; 9 bases are shared with TRBD1. This CDR3 spans 14 amino acids. CDR1 and CDR2 (germline): KGHSH, LQKENI. Unmatched junction bases numbered 4, after V lost 2 bases and J lost 6 bases. The CDR3 region is CASSPMTGGDGYTF. The CDR3 DNA reads as TGTGCCAGCTCACCAATGACAGGGGGTGATGGCTACACCTTC.

The chain uses TRBV6-5 and TRBJ2-7, with 7 positions matching TRBD2. The CDR3 runs 15 residues. V lost 0 bases, J lost 7 bases, and 9 bases stayed unmatched. Germline V CDR1 and CDR2: MNHEY, SVGAGI. The CDR3 protein is CASSYSGREAGEQYF. CDR3 DNA: TGTGCCAGCAGTTACTCCGGTCGGGAGGCAGGGGAGCAGTACTTC.

CDR3 DNA: TGTGCCAGTAGTATTGTTCAGGGGGCACTTGGCTACACCTTC. Residues: CASSIVQGALGYTF. The V and J genes are TRBV19 and TRBJ1-2; TRBD1 aligns across 8 bases. Losses at the gene ends were 3 bases for V and 7 bases for J; bases not matched to a gene: 7. Per the germline V gene, CDR1 is LNHDA and CDR2 is SQIVND (reference sequence). CDR3 size: 14 residues.

Concerning this clone itself: The junction departs from the called germline gene at one end, perhaps through a read error. The chain joins TRBV7-7 to TRBJ2-1, with 9 bases lining up with TRBD2. The CDR3 is made up of 18 amino acids. The germline CDR1 and CDR2 sequences are SSHAT and FNYEAQ (reference sequence). This CDR3 is CASSLNDVSGRKYNEQFF. CDR3 nucleotides: TGTGCTAGCAGCTTAAACGACGTTAGCGGGAGAAAATACAATGAGCAGTTCTTC.

V and J are TRBV2 and TRBJ2-1; no definite D call. The V gene lost 1 base and the J gene lost 4 bases, with 11 bases spanning the gap. The CDR3 extends over 15 amino acids. Germline assignment: CDR1 SNHLY and CDR2 FYNNEI. The CDR3 here is CASSEGPVIYNEQFF. The CDR3 DNA follows: TGTGCCAGCAGTGAAGGTCCCGTAATTTACAATGAGCAGTTCTTC.